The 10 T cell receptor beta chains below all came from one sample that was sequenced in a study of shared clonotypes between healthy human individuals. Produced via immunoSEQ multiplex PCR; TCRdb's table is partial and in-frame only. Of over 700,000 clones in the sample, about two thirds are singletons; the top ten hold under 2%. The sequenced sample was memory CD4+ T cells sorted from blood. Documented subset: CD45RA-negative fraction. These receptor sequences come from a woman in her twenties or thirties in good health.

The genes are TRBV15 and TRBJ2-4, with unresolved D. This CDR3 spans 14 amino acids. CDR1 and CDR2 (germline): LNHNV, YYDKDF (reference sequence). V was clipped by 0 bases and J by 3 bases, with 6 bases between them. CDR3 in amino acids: CATSREPIKNIQYF. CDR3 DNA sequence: TGTGCCACCAGCAGAGAACCAATCAAAAACATTCAGTACTTC.

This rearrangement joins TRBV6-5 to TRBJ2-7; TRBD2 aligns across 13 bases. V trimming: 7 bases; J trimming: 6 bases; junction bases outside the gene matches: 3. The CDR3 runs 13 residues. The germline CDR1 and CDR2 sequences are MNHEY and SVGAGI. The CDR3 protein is CASTRLAGGEQYF. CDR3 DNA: TGTGCCAGCACTAGACTAGCGGGAGGCGAGCAGTACTTC.

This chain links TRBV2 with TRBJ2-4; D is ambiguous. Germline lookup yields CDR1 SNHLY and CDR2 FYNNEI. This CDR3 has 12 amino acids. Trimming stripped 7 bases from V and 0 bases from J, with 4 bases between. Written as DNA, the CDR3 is TGTGCCAGCACCGTAGCCAAAAACATTCAGTACTTC. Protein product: CASTVAKNIQYF.

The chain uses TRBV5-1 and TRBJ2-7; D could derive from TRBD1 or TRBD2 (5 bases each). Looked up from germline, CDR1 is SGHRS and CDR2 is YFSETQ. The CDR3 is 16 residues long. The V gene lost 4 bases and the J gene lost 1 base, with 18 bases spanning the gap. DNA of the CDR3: TGCGCCAGCAGCAGGGACCCAACAGGAGTTTCCTACGAGCAGTACTTC. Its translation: CASSRDPTGVSYEQYF.

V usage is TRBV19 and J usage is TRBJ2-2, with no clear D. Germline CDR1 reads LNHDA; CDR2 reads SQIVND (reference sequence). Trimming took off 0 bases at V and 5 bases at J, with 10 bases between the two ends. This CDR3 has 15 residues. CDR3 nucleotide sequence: TGTGCCAGTAGTATAGATGTGGTCAGGACCGGGGAGCTGTTTTTT. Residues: CASSIDVVRTGELFF.

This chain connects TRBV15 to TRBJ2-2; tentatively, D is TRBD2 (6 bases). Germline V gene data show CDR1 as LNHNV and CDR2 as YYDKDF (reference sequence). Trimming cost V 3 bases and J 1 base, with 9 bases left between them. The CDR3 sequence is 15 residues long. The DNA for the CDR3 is TGTGCCACCAGCAGGCTCGGGGGGAACACCGGGGAGCTGTTTTTT. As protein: CATSRLGGNTGELFF.

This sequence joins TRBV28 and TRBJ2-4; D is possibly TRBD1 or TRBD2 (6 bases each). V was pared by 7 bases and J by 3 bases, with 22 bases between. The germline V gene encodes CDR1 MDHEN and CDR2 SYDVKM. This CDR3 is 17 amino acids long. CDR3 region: CASTKGGAGTVKNIQYF. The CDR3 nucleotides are TGTGCCAGCACCAAGGGGGGTGCCGGGACGGTCAAAAACATTCAGTACTTC.

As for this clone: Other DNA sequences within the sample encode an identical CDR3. Here the CDR3 DNA reads TGCAGCGTTGTGGTCAGGGGTGAACCCTACGAGCAGTACTTC. The encoded protein is CSVVVRGEPYEQYF. The chain employs TRBV29-1 and TRBJ2-7; D might be TRBD1 (6 bases). The V end lost 4 bases, the J end lost 2 bases, and 15 bases lay between the germline ends. Germline V lookup: CDR1 SQVTM, CDR2 ANQGSEA. CDR3 length equals 14 residues.

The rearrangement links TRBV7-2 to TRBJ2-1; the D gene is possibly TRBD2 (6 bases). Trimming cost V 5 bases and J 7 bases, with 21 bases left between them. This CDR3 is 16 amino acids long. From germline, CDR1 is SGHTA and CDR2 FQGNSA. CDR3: CASSPHMTGEANEQFF. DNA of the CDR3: TGTGCCAGCAGCCCACACATGACGGGAGAGGCGAATGAGCAGTTCTTC.

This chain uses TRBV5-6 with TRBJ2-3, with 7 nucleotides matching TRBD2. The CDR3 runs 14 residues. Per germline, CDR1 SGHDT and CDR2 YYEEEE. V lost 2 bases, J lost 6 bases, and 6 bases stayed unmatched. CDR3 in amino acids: CASSFGAGDDTQYF. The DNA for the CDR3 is TGTGCCAGCAGCTTCGGGGCGGGAGACGATACGCAGTATTTT.